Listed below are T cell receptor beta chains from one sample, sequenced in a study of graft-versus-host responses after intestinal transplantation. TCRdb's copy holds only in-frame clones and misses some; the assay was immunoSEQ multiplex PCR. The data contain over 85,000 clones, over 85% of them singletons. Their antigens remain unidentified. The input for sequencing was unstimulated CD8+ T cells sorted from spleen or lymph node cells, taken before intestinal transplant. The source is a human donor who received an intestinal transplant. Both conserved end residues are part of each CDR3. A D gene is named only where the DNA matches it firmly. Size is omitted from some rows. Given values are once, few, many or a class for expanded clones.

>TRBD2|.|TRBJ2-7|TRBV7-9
TGTGCCAGCAGTCCTAGCGGGAGGAACGAGCAGTACTTC
CASSPSGRNEQYF
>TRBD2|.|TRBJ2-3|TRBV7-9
TGTGCCAGCAGCTTAGGAGCCCTAGCGGGAGGCCCGTCAGATACGCAGTATTTT
CASSLGALAGGPSDTQYF
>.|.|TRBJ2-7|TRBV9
TGTGCCAGCAGCGTAGGTACGGCCTACGAGCAGTACTTC
CASSVGTAYEQYF
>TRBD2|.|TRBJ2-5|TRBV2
TGTGCCAGCAGTGCGTTCCCCCCGCGGGGAGCGGGAGAGGAGACCCAGTACTTC
CASSAFPPRGAGEETQYF
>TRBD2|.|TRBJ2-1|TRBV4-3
TGCGCCAGCAGCCAAGATGATTTGGTGGGCGGGGGGTACAATGAGCAGTTCTTC
CASSQDDLVGGGYNEQFF
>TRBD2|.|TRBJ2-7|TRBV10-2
TGCGCCAGCAGTGAGTCAGGAGGGAGGGCCTCCTACGAGCAGTACTTC
CASSESGGRASYEQYF
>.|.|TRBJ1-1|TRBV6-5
TGTGCCAGCAGTTACGTGATTTCCGGGTACTCCGAAGCTTTCTTT
CASSYVISGYSEAFF
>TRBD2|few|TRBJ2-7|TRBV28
TGTGCCAGCAGTTTGCGAATGGGTCTAGCGGGAGCTTCAAGCCACGAGCAGTACTTC
CASSLRMGLAGASSHEQYF
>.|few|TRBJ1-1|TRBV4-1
TGCGCCAGCAGCCAAAAGCAGGGGCCAAGGGGCACTGAAGCTTTCTTT
CASSQKQGPRGTEAFF
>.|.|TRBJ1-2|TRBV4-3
TGCGCCAGCAGCCCAAGGGACTTGGGTGGCCCCTTTGGCTACACCTTC
CASSPRDLGGPFGYTF
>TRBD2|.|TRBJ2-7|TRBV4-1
TGCGCCAGCAGCCAAGACTGGACTAGCGGGAGCATCAACGAGCAGTACTTC
CASSQDWTSGSINEQYF
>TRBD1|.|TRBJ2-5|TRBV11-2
TGTGCCAGCAGCTTACCACGCCTTCAGGGGGCGTGGGAGACCCAGTACTTC
CASSLPRLQGAWETQYF
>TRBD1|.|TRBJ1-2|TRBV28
TGTGCCAGCAGTTTTGTCGGGACAGGGGATGGCTACACCTTC
CASSFVGTGDGYTF
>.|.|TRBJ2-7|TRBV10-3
TGTGCCATCAGTGACGCGGGGACAGCCTACGAGCAGTACTTC
CAISDAGTAYEQYF
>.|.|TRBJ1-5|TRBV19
TGTGCCAGTAGAATCAGAGGAGGTAATCAGCCCCAGCATTTT
CASRIRGGNQPQHF
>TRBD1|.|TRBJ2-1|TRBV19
TGTGCCAGTAGTGCCGGGACAGGGAGCAATGAGCAGTTCTTC
CASSAGTGSNEQFF
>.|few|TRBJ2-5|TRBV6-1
TGTGCCAGCAGTGATCGGGGATCTAGCTTGACCTGGCAAGAGACCCAGTACTTC
CASSDRGSSLTWQETQYF
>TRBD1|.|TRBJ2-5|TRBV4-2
TGTGCCAGCAGCCAAGACCATGGACAGGGGGTACAGACCCAGTACTTC
CASSQDHGQGVQTQYF
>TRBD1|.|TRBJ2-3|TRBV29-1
TGCAGCGCAGCCGAGACAGGGGCAGATACGCAGTATTTT
CSAAETGADTQYF
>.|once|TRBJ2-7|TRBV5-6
TGTGCCAGCAGCTGGGGGACAACCTCCTACGAGCAGTACTTC
CASSWGTTSYEQYF
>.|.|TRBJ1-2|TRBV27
TGTGCCACCTTGGGTGAAGGGGTCGGTGGCTACACCTTC
CATLGEGVGGYTF
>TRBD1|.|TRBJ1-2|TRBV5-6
TGTGCCAGCAGCTTGAGGTTGTCAGGGGGCCGCGATGGCTACACCTTC
CASSLRLSGGRDGYTF
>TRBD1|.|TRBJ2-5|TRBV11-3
TGTGCCAGCAGCCCTGGGACAGGGCCCACCCAGTACTTC
CASSPGTGPTQYF
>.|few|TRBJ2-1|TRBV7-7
TGTGCCAGCAGCCTAACTAGCTCACGAGCTGATGAGCAGTTCTTC
CASSLTSSRADEQFF
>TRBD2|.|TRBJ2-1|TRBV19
TGTGCCAGTAGTATCGCTAGCGGGAGGGCCTACAATGAGCAGTTCTTC
CASSIASGRAYNEQFF
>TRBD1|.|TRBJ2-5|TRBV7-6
TGTGCCAGCAGCTCCCGGACAGGGGCGCTACTCCAAGAGACCCAGTACTTC
CASSSRTGALLQETQYF
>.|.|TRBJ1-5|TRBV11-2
TGTGCCAGCAGCTTAGGAGTTGCCCCCAATCAGCCCCAGCATTTT
CASSLGVAPNQPQHF
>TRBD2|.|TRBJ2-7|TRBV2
TGTGCCAGCAGTAGTATCGCGGGAGGGTACTACGAGCAGTACTTC
CASSSIAGGYYEQYF
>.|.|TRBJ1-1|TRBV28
TGTGCCAGCAGTTTGCTGGGGTTCGGGGTGAACACTGAAGCTTTCTTT
CASSLLGFGVNTEAFF
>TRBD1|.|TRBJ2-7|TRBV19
TGTGCCAGTAGTAGTCGACAGGGACGCTACGAGCAGTACTTC
CASSSRQGRYEQYF
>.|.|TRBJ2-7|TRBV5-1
TGCGCCAGCAGCTGGTCTGGGGACGGGGGTCCCTACGAGCAGTACTTC
CASSWSGDGGPYEQYF
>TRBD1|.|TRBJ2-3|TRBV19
TGTGCCAGTAGTATCATCAGGGGGACAGATACGCAGTATTTT
CASSIIRGTDTQYF
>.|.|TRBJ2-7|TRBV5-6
TGTGCCAGCAGCTTTTGGGGCCAGGACTACGAGCAGTACTTC
CASSFWGQDYEQYF
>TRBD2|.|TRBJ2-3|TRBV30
TGTGCCTGGACCAAAGGGACTAGCGGGGGGTGGAATACGCAGTATTTT
CAWTKGTSGGWNTQYF
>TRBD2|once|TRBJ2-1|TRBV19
TGTGCCAGTAGTATGGGGGGGAGCTCCTACAATGAGCAGTTCTTC
CASSMGGSSYNEQFF
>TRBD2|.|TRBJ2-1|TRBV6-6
TGTGCCAGCAGTTACCTAGCGGGAACGTACAATGAGCAGTTCTTC
CASSYLAGTYNEQFF
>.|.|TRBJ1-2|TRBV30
TGTGCCTGGTCCGCGGCCGAGACTAACTATGGCTACACCTTC
CAWSAAETNYGYTF
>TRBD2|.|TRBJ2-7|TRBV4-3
TGCGCCAGCAGCCAAGATTGGCGGGAGAGCTCCTACGAGCAGTACTTC
CASSQDWRESSYEQYF
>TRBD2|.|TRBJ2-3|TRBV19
TGTGCCAGTAGTTGGGGACTAGCGGGAGAAGGGGGCTCCGGAGATACGCAGTATTTT
CASSWGLAGEGGSGDTQYF
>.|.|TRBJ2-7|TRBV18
TGTGCCAGCTCACCACCCACAGGAAGAGTCTACGAGCAGTACTTC
CASSPPTGRVYEQYF
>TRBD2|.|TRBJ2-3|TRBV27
TGTGCCAGCAGTCCTACAGCGGGAGGGCGGGCAGATACGCAGTATTTT
CASSPTAGGRADTQYF
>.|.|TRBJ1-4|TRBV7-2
TGTGCCAGCAGCTGGGCGGGGACAACTAATGAAAAACTGTTTTTT
CASSWAGTTNEKLFF